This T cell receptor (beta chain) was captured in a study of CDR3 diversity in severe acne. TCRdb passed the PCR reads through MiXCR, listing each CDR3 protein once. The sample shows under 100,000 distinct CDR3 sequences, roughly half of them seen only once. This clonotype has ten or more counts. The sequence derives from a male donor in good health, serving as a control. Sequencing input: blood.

In DNA form, the CDR3 reads TGTGCCAGCTCCCCTTCACTCCCCCCGAGCAATGAGCAGTTCTTC. This translates into CASSPSLPPSNEQFF. The chain couples TRBV18 to TRBJ2-1; D unclear. This CDR3 is 15 amino acids long. Looked up from germline, CDR1 is KGHSH and CDR2 is LQKENI. The V end lost 6 bases, the J end lost 6 bases, and 18 bases lay between the germline ends.